The following is a T cell receptor (beta chain) sequence with its context. The data derive from a study of blood T cell repertoires in COVID-19. Study-level background: Material from acute and convalescent COVID-19 was sourced from the United States, Italy and Spain.

Data came from immunoSEQ multiplex PCR; TCRdb stores just in-frame clones and leaves some out. This table has about 370,000 clones, roughly nine tenths appearing once. The source material was peripheral blood. The receptor's source is a woman between 25 and 40 years old with COVID-19, enrolled during active disease.

The CDR3 sequence is CSVEVASGGDNEQFF. CDR3 in DNA: TGCAGCGTTGAAGTAGCCAGCGGGGGGGACAATGAGCAGTTCTTC. V gene TRBV29-1 combines with J gene TRBJ2-1, with 10 bases that match TRBD2. From germline, CDR1 is SQVTM and CDR2 ANQGSEA. V shed 1 base, J shed 5 bases, and the junction held 5 bases outside the gene matches. The CDR3 sequence is 15 residues long.